These T cell receptor beta chains were read from a single sample in a study of long-term antiretroviral therapy in people with HIV. The repertoire was sequenced with immunoSEQ multiplex PCR; TCRdb's copy has only in-frame clones and lacks some. Among 29,000 or so clones listed, around 96% were seen once. Sequencing used unsorted PBMCs, obtained 5.3 years after starting antiretroviral therapy. These receptor sequences come from a young man with HIV. CDR3s include the opening cysteine and the closing phenylalanine or tryptophan. Fields, in order: V gene, D gene, J gene, clone size, CDR3 DNA, CDR3 protein. The D gene is left open where the match is weak. Not every row has a clone size; where given, it reads once, few, many or a size class.

V: TRBV9; D: NA; J: TRBJ2-1; size: NA; DNA: TGTGCCAGCAGCGGGCCGGGGCTCAATGAGCAGTTCTTC; CDR3: CASSGPGLNEQFF
V: TRBV9; D: NA; J: TRBJ2-5; size: NA; DNA: TGTGCCAGCAGCGTCCTACCAGGGCAACAAGAGACCCAGTACTTC; CDR3: CASSVLPGQQETQYF
V: TRBV9; D: NA; J: TRBJ2-7; size: NA; DNA: TGTGCCAGCAGCGCCGGGACGGCGAGCTCCTACGAGCAGTACTTC; CDR3: CASSAGTASSYEQYF
V: TRBV27; D: NA; J: TRBJ2-3; size: NA; DNA: TGTGCCAGCAGTTTATTTTGGAGCACAGATACGCAGTATTTT; CDR3: CASSLFWSTDTQYF
V: TRBV4-1; D: NA; J: TRBJ2-1; size: NA; DNA: TGCGCCAGCAGCCAAGATCGGGTAGATTATGAGCAGTTCTTC; CDR3: CASSQDRVDYEQFF
V: TRBV5-1; D: TRBD1; J: TRBJ1-4; size: NA; DNA: TGCGCCAGCAGCATGACCGGGACAGGGGGCGCCGGAGAAAAACTGTTTTTT; CDR3: CASSMTGTGGAGEKLFF
V: TRBV7-3; D: NA; J: TRBJ1-1; size: NA; DNA: TGTGCCAGCAGCTTAAATGGGGGTTCGGCGAACACTGAAGCTTTCTTT; CDR3: CASSLNGGSANTEAFF
V: TRBV5-1; D: TRBD2; J: TRBJ2-7; size: NA; DNA: TGCGCCAGCAGCAGAGGACTAGTCGGGACCTACGAGCAGTACTTC; CDR3: CASSRGLVGTYEQYF
V: TRBV7-7; D: TRBD2; J: TRBJ2-1; size: NA; DNA: TGTGCTAGCAGCTTACTAGCGGGAGGGGTCAATGAGCAGTTCTTC; CDR3: CASSLLAGGVNEQFF
V: TRBV4-1; D: TRBD1; J: TRBJ1-2; size: NA; DNA: TGCGCCAGCAGCCATCTTACAGCCGGGACAGACGTATCCTCCTTC; CDR3: CASSHLTAGTDVSSF
V: TRBV27; D: NA; J: TRBJ2-4; size: NA; DNA: TGTGCCAGCAGTTTATTTTCGGGGCCCCCAAAAAACATTCAGTACTTC; CDR3: CASSLFSGPPKNIQYF
V: TRBV7-3; D: NA; J: TRBJ2-5; size: once; DNA: TGTGCCAGCAGCTTAAGTGGCGGGCGGGAGACCCAGTACTTC; CDR3: CASSLSGGRETQYF
V: TRBV5-1; D: NA; J: TRBJ2-7; size: NA; DNA: TGCGCCAGCAGCTTGGGGCTAGACTACGAGCAGTACTTC; CDR3: CASSLGLDYEQYF
V: TRBV19; D: NA; J: TRBJ1-1; size: NA; DNA: TGTGCCAGTAGAAACCCGGGACAGAACACTGAAGCTTTCTTT; CDR3: CASRNPGQNTEAFF
V: TRBV28; D: NA; J: TRBJ2-2; size: NA; DNA: TGTGCCAGCAGTACTCCGCGGACCGGGGAGCTGTTTTTT; CDR3: CASSTPRTGELFF
V: TRBV10-1; D: NA; J: TRBJ2-1; size: once; DNA: TGCGCCAGCAGTGACTCAGGGTTGAGGGTGGACAATGAGCAGTTCTTC; CDR3: CASSDSGLRVDNEQFF
V: TRBV2; D: TRBD2; J: TRBJ2-1; size: NA; DNA: TGTGCCAGCAGTGAGGAGACTAGCGGTGACAATGAGCAGTTCTTC; CDR3: CASSEETSGDNEQFF
V: TRBV5-1; D: TRBD1; J: TRBJ1-1; size: once; DNA: TGCGCCAGCAGCTTGGGGACAGGCACTGAAGCTTTCTTT; CDR3: CASSLGTGTEAFF
V: TRBV2; D: NA; J: TRBJ1-5; size: few; DNA: TGTGCCAGCAGCGAAGCAGCAGGGTGGGTCTCGGGAAGGCCCCAGCATTTT; CDR3: CASSEAAGWVSGRPQHF
V: TRBV5-1; D: NA; J: TRBJ2-5; size: NA; DNA: TGCGCCAGCAGCGAGGGGCGGGAGACCCAGTACTTC; CDR3: CASSEGRETQYF
V: TRBV5-6; D: NA; J: TRBJ1-2; size: NA; DNA: TGTGCCAGCAGCTTGAAACAGGGTTATGGCTACACCTTC; CDR3: CASSLKQGYGYTF
V: TRBV4-1; D: NA; J: TRBJ1-5; size: once; DNA: TGCGCCAGCAGCCAAGCGGACAGTCTTAGCAATCAGCCCCAGCATTTT; CDR3: CASSQADSLSNQPQHF
V: TRBV7-2; D: TRBD1; J: TRBJ1-6; size: NA; DNA: TGTGCCAGCAGCTTAAACAGGGGAAGTAATTCACCCCTCCACTTT; CDR3: CASSLNRGSNSPLHF
V: TRBV28; D: NA; J: TRBJ2-1; size: NA; DNA: TGTGCCAGCAGTTGGGGACTCCACTACAATGAGCAGTTCTTC; CDR3: CASSWGLHYNEQFF
V: TRBV7-2; D: TRBD1; J: TRBJ2-1; size: NA; DNA: TGTGCCAGCAGCTTAGGTCAGGGGGCTATGGAGCAGTTCTTC; CDR3: CASSLGQGAMEQFF
V: TRBV30; D: NA; J: TRBJ1-3; size: NA; DNA: TGTGCCTGGAGTGTTGCCAGGGCCAACACCATATATTTT; CDR3: CAWSVARANTIYF
V: TRBV5-1; D: NA; J: TRBJ2-5; size: NA; DNA: TGCGCCAGCAGCATAGGGGGGGTAACCCAAGAGACCCAGTACTTC; CDR3: CASSIGGVTQETQYF
V: TRBV5-1; D: NA; J: TRBJ2-1; size: once; DNA: TGCGCCAGCAGCGTAGGCTTCAATGAGCAGTTCTTC; CDR3: CASSVGFNEQFF
V: TRBV5-6; D: NA; J: TRBJ1-2; size: NA; DNA: TGTGCCAGCAGCTGGGCAGGGGAGGTCTATGGCTACACCTTC; CDR3: CASSWAGEVYGYTF
V: TRBV7-9; D: NA; J: TRBJ1-3; size: NA; DNA: TGTGCCATCGACCGAAGCTCTGGAAACACCATATATTTT; CDR3: CAIDRSSGNTIYF
V: TRBV7-2; D: NA; J: TRBJ1-1; size: NA; DNA: TGTGCCAGCAGCTCCAGGGGTTGGTCGGAAGCTTTCTTT; CDR3: CASSSRGWSEAFF
V: TRBV13; D: TRBD2; J: TRBJ2-5; size: NA; DNA: TGTGCCAGCAGCTCCCGCCGACTAGCGTTGAAAGAGACCCAGTACTTC; CDR3: CASSSRRLALKETQYF
V: TRBV19; D: TRBD1; J: TRBJ1-5; size: NA; DNA: TGTGCCAGTAGCTATCCGACAGGGTACGGGCAGCCCCAGCATTTT; CDR3: CASSYPTGYGQPQHF
V: TRBV7-7; D: TRBD2; J: TRBJ2-1; size: NA; DNA: TGTGCTAGCAGCCGGACTAGCGGGGTATACAATGAGCAGTTCTTC; CDR3: CASSRTSGVYNEQFF
V: TRBV10-3; D: TRBD1; J: TRBJ1-2; size: NA; DNA: TGTGCCATCAGTGAGTTTGGACAGGTCTATGGCTACACCTTC; CDR3: CAISEFGQVYGYTF
V: TRBV4-3; D: TRBD2; J: TRBJ2-2; size: NA; DNA: TGCGCCAGCAGCCAAGCTGCCGGGGGGAGCTACACCGGGGAGCTGTTTTTT; CDR3: CASSQAAGGSYTGELFF
V: TRBV2; D: NA; J: TRBJ2-5; size: NA; DNA: TGTGCCAGCAGTGGAGGGGGGGCCCAGGCCCAGTACTTC; CDR3: CASSGGGAQAQYF
V: TRBV7-3; D: TRBD2; J: TRBJ2-1; size: once; DNA: TGTGCCAGCAGCCTACTAGCGGGGGGATACAATGAGCAGTTCTTC; CDR3: CASSLLAGGYNEQFF
V: TRBV2; D: NA; J: TRBJ2-4; size: NA; DNA: TGTGCCAGCGCTCCCCAGTCCCAAAACATTCAGTACTTC; CDR3: CASAPQSQNIQYF
V: TRBV30; D: NA; J: TRBJ1-4; size: NA; DNA: TGTGCCTGGTCCGGGACGTCGAATGAAAAACTGTTTTTT; CDR3: CAWSGTSNEKLFF
V: TRBV7-9; D: TRBD2; J: TRBJ2-7; size: NA; DNA: TGTGCCAGCAGCCCAACGGGGACTAGCGGGAGGAGCTCCTACGAGCAGTACTTC; CDR3: CASSPTGTSGRSSYEQYF
V: TRBV12-2; D: NA; J: TRBJ1-1; size: NA; DNA: TGTGCAAGTCGCTCGGGGGGAGGGGATGAAGCTTTCTTT; CDR3: CASRSGGGDEAFF
V: TRBV5-8; D: TRBD2; J: TRBJ2-1; size: NA; DNA: TGTGCCAGCAGCGCCATCCCGGGGGGCAATGAGCAGTTCTTC; CDR3: CASSAIPGGNEQFF
V: TRBV5-1; D: NA; J: TRBJ2-3; size: NA; DNA: TGCGCCAGCAGCTTGGACCCCGGTTCTAGTTCGTGGGATACGCAGTATTTT; CDR3: CASSLDPGSSSWDTQYF
V: TRBV27; D: NA; J: TRBJ1-5; size: NA; DNA: TGTGCCAGCAGTTTTGAGGGGGTCGGTCAGCCCCAGCATTTT; CDR3: CASSFEGVGQPQHF
V: TRBV5-1; D: TRBD1; J: TRBJ2-1; size: once; DNA: TGCGCCAGCAGCACCCAGGGACAGTCAGATGAGCAGTTCTTC; CDR3: CASSTQGQSDEQFF
V: TRBV4-2; D: TRBD2; J: TRBJ2-5; size: NA; DNA: TGTGCCAGCAGCCAAGAGCCGAATCTAGCGGTGCCTCAAGAGACCCAGTACTTC; CDR3: CASSQEPNLAVPQETQYF
V: TRBV11-3; D: NA; J: TRBJ2-7; size: NA; DNA: TGTGCCAGCAGCTTTATGACGGGGGAGACCTACGAGCAGTACTTC; CDR3: CASSFMTGETYEQYF
V: TRBV15; D: NA; J: TRBJ2-5; size: NA; DNA: TGTGCCACCAGCAGGGCCCGGAGTGGGCAAGAGACCCAGTACTTC; CDR3: CATSRARSGQETQYF
V: TRBV18; D: NA; J: TRBJ1-3; size: NA; DNA: TGTGCCAGCTCACCACGGAGAGGGGGACGGGACTCTGGAAACACCATATATTTT; CDR3: CASSPRRGGRDSGNTIYF
V: TRBV27; D: TRBD2; J: TRBJ2-7; size: NA; DNA: TGTGCCACCGGTAGCGGGACCGCCTACGAGCAGTACTTC; CDR3: CATGSGTAYEQYF
V: TRBV4-1; D: TRBD1; J: TRBJ1-2; size: NA; DNA: TGCGCCAGCAGCCAAGGAATGGGACAGGGGTATGGCTACACCTTC; CDR3: CASSQGMGQGYGYTF
V: TRBV29-1; D: NA; J: TRBJ1-1; size: NA; DNA: TGCAGCGTTGGGCAGGGATACACTGAAGCTTTCTTT; CDR3: CSVGQGYTEAFF
V: TRBV21-1; D: NA; J: TRBJ2-6; size: NA; DNA: TGTGCCAGCAGCAACGGGACAGGCTCGTTTTTCTCTGGGGCCAACGTCCTGACTTTC; CDR3: CASSNGTGSFFSGANVLTF